Presented here are 8 T cell receptor beta chains from one specimen sequenced in a study of blood T cell repertoires in COVID-19. Sequenced by immunoSEQ multiplex PCR; TCRdb stores in-frame clones only, minus some. The sample lists some 76,000 clones; about nine tenths were seen once. Sequencing input: peripheral blood. These receptors all come from a woman under 30 with acute or convalescent COVID-19.

The V call is TRBV18, the J call TRBJ2-2; tentative D call: TRBD1 (6 bases). The V end was cut by 0 bases, the J end by 3 bases, with 11 bases between. The CDR3 has 16 residues. Germline lookup yields CDR1 KGHSH and CDR2 LQKENI. This CDR3 reads CASSPPGHHYTGELFF. DNA of the CDR3: TGTGCCAGCTCACCACCGGGACACCATTACACCGGGGAGCTGTTTTTT. The variable domain in full, completed from reference TRBV18 and TRBJ2-2, reads NAGVMQNPRHLVRRRGQEARLRCSPMKGHSHVYWYRQLPEEGLKFMVYLQKENIIDESGMPKERFSAEFPKEGPSILRIQQVVRGDSAAYFCASSPPGHHYTGELFFGEGSRLTVL.

CDR3 bases: TGTGCCAGCAGCCAAGACGGAATTAAGTGTCGGGGTGGGTCTGGGGCCAACGTCCTGACTTTC. The encoded protein is CASSQDGIKCRGGSGANVLTF. This chain joins TRBV3-1 (or the pseudogene TRBV3-2) and TRBJ2-6, with D possibly matching TRBD2 (5 bases). The CDR3 has 21 amino acids. Per the germline V gene, CDR1 is LGHDT and CDR2 is YNNKEL (reference sequence). The V end was cut by 0 bases, the J end by 1 base, with 22 bases between.

This clone was detected once. This rearrangement joins TRBV18 to TRBJ1-1; D unresolved. Germline-derived CDR1 and CDR2 are KGHSH and LQKENI. The CDR3 is made up of 17 amino acids. The V end was cut by 3 bases, the J end by 2 bases, with 19 bases between. The CDR3 DNA is TGTGCCAGCTCACCTATCGGGTCGTACGGCTCCAACACTGAAGCTTTCTTT. Protein sequence: CASSPIGSYGSNTEAFF.

The V and J genes are TRBV6-6 and TRBJ1-1, with D perhaps TRBD1 (5 bases). Looked up from germline, CDR1 is MNHNY and CDR2 is SVGAGI (reference sequence). This CDR3 has 14 residues. The V end lost 6 bases, the J end lost 1 base, and 12 bases lay between the germline ends. CDR3 in amino acids: CASRKDTGNTEAFF. CDR3 DNA sequence: TGTGCCAGCAGGAAGGATACAGGGAACACTGAAGCTTTCTTT.

V gene TRBV5-5 combines with J gene TRBJ1-1; TRBD1 aligns across 7 bases. With 4 bases clipped from V and 2 bases from J, the junction kept 8 bases outside the gene matches. The CDR3 loop spans 15 amino acids. Per the germline V gene, CDR1 is SGHKS and CDR2 is YYEKEE (reference sequence). The DNA for the CDR3 is TGTGCCAGCAGCATCGTGACAGGGACTAACACTGAAGCTTTCTTT. It codes for CASSIVTGTNTEAFF.

The chain links TRBV7-9 to TRBJ2-1; tentatively, D is TRBD1 (5 bases). Germline assignment: CDR1 SEHNR and CDR2 FQNEAQ (reference sequence). Trimming removed 3 bases from V and 2 bases from J, with 11 bases in between. This CDR3 region has 15 residues. CDR3 sequence (DNA): TGTGCCAGCAGCTTGATAGACAGCCCCTACAATGAGCAGTTCTTC. Encoded protein: CASSLIDSPYNEQFF.

A single count supports this clone. The J gene is TRBJ2-5, the V gene TRBV3-1 (or the pseudogene TRBV3-2); 8 bases match TRBD2. Germline lookup yields CDR1 LGHDT and CDR2 YNNKEL (reference sequence). Unmatched junction bases numbered 11, after V lost 5 bases and J lost 3 bases. The CDR3 runs 16 residues. The CDR3 reads CASSSRLSAGEETQYF. The CDR3 nucleotides read TGTGCCAGCAGCTCCCGGTTGTCAGCGGGAGAAGAGACCCAGTACTTC.

This chain connects TRBV10-3 to TRBJ1-1; 7 nucleotides agree with TRBD1. The germline gives CDR1 ENHRY, CDR2 SYGVKD. With V trimmed by 3 bases and J by 7 bases, 14 bases remained unmatched. The length of the CDR3 is 16 residues. The CDR3 reads CAISDPSVTGRSEAFF. As DNA, the CDR3 is TGTGCCATCAGTGACCCCTCTGTGACAGGGCGTAGTGAAGCTTTCTTT.